The source of this TCR beta chain is a study of regulatory T cells in long-lasting Graves disease. A word on this clonotype: Its target is unknown.

Findings and caveats of the study: Gene preferences differed: TRBV28, TRBJ1-2, TRBJ2-5 in persistent cases.

V was shortened by 0 bases and J by 9 bases, with 10 bases between the two germline ends. The CDR3 covers 14 residues. The germline gives CDR1 SGHNT, CDR2 YYREEE (reference sequence). As to time point: newly diagnosed GD, antithyroid drugs for less than 3 months. Extracted RNA from PBMCs served as the source of the TCR library. Arm-PCR of CDR3 regions and iRepertoire HTBI primers were the basis on which TCR beta libraries were built. TCRdb processed the multiplex PCR reads anew with MiXCR; each CDR3 protein has one entry. The sample carries hundreds of thousands of distinct CDR3 sequences, about 16% recorded once. The same specimen was also included in a second study, on T cells in Graves' hyperthyroidism and ophthalmopathy. That work adds: A first-round RT-PCR of the TCR CDR3 used the HTBI primer set.

The sample here was peripheral blood mononuclear cells (PBMCs), taken at new diagnosis, from a patient treated with antithyroid drugs. The V gene is TRBV5-4, the J gene TRBJ1-6; D is ambiguous. This TCR was recovered from a woman aged 35-60 years with Graves disease. The CDR3 DNA is TGTGCCAGCAGCTTGGTCCTACGGGGTTCACCCCTCCACTTT. Its protein is CASSLVLRGSPLHF.